Listed below are T cell receptor beta chains from one sample, sequenced in a study of T cells in Graves' hyperthyroidism and ophthalmopathy. TCRdb fed the multiplex PCR reads into MiXCR, producing one record per CDR3 protein. The data show nearly 750,000 distinct CDR3 sequences, around a third seen once. The sample was blood. These TCRs come from a woman in her 40s with Graves' hyperthyroidism. Each CDR3 is given with its conserved first and last residue. A D gene is named only where the DNA matches it firmly. Some rows have no size entry. The others give once, few or many, or a class for an expanded clone.

-	TRBJ2-5	-	TRBV6-1	CASSETVTVQETQYF	TGTGCCAGCAGTGAAACGGTGACAGTACAAGAGACCCAGTACTTC
many	TRBJ2-7	-	TRBV15	CATSRDGQGEQYF	TGTGCCACCAGCAGAGATGGCCAGGGAGAGCAGTACTTC
-	TRBJ1-6	-	TRBV15	CATSAAPAF	TGTGCCACCAGCGCGGCCCCCGCGTTT
-	TRBJ1-2	TRBD1	TRBV25-1	CASSPRTDRVPWGYTF	TGCGCCAGCAGTCCGAGAACCGACAGGGTACCTTGGGGCTACACCTTC
many	TRBJ1-1	-	TRBV5-1	CASSLVWRSEAFF	TGCGCCAGCAGCTTGGTTTGGCGGTCTGAAGCTTTCTTT
-	TRBJ1-2	TRBD1	TRBV10-3	CAISEKVDRGGYTF	TGTGCCATCAGTGAGAAAGTGGACAGGGGCGGCTACACCTTC
-	TRBJ1-5	-	TRBV2	CASSVDGSMSNQPQHF	TGTGCCAGCAGTGTAGACGGATCTATGAGCAATCAGCCCCAGCATTTT
many	TRBJ1-1	-	TRBV6-1	CASSAMGAETEAFF	TGTGCCAGCAGTGCTATGGGCGCGGAGACTGAAGCTTTCTTT
-	TRBJ1-1	-	TRBV11-2	CASSLERWTEAFF	TGTGCCAGCAGCTTAGAACGTTGGACTGAAGCTTTCTTT
-	TRBJ2-3	-	TRBV19	CASSQSFGDTQYF	TGTGCCAGTAGCCAATCATTCGGGGATACGCAGTATTTT
-	TRBJ2-7	TRBD2	TRBV7-2	CASGLNSGFYEQYF	TGTGCCAGCGGCCTAAATAGCGGGTTCTACGAGCAGTACTTC